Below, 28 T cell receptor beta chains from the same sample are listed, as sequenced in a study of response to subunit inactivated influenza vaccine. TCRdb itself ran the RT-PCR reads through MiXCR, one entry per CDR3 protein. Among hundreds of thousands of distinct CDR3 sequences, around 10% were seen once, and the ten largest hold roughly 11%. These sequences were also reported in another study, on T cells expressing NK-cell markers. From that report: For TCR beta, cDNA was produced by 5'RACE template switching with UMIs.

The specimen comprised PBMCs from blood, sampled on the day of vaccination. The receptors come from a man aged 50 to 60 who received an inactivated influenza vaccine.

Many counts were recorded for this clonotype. CDR3 bases: TGTGCCAGCAAGACAGGGGAGGGGGAGCTGTTTTTT. This codes for CASKTGEGELFF. The rearrangement uses TRBV6-5 and TRBJ2-2; TRBD1 matches at 8 bases. Germline lookup yields CDR1 MNHEY and CDR2 SVGAGI. The CDR3 length is 12 residues. Trimming took 7 bases from V and 8 from J; bases not matched to a gene: 3.

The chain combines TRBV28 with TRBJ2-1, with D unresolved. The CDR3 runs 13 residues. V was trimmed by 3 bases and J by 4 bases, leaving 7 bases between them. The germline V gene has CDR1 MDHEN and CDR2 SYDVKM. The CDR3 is CASSFVVYNEQFF. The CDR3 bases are TGTGCCAGCAGTTTCGTGGTGTACAATGAGCAGTTCTTC.

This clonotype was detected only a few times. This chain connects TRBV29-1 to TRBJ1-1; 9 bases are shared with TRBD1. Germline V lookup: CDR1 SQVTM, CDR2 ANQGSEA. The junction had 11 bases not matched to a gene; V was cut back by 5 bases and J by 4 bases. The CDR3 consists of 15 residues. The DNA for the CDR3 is TGCAGCGTTAACGGACAGGGGAGTTTAGGCACTGAAGCTTTCTTT. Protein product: CSVNGQGSLGTEAFF.

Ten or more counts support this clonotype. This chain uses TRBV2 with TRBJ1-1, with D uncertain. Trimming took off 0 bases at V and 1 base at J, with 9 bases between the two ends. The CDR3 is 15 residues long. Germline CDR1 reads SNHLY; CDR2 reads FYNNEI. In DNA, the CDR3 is TGTGCCAGCAGTGAAGCGCGCACAGCGAACACTGAAGCTTTCTTT. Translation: CASSEARTANTEAFF.

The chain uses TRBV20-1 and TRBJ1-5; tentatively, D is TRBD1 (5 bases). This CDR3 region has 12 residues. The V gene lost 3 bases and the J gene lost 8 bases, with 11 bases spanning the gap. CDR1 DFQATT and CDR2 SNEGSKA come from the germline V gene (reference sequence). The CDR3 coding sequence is TGCAGTGCTAGCCCAGGGAAGAAGCCCCAGCATTTT. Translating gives CSASPGKKPQHF.

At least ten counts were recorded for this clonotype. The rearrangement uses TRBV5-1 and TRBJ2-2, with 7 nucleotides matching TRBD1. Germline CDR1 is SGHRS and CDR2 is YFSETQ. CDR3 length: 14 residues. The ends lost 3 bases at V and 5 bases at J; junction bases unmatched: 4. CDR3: CASSSGTATGELFF. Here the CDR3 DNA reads TGCGCCAGCAGCTCCGGGACAGCGACCGGGGAGCTGTTTTTT.

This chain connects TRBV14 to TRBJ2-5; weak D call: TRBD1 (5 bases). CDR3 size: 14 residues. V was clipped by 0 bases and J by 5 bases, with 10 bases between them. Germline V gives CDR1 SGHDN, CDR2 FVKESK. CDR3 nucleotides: TGTGCCAGCAGCCAAGATTGGCAGGGTGAGACCCAGTACTTC. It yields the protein CASSQDWQGETQYF.

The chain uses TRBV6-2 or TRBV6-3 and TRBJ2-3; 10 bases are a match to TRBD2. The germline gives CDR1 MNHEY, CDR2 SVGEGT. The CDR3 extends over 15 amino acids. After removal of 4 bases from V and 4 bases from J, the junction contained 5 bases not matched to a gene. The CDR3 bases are TGTGCCAGCAGTTTGGCTAGCGGGAGTGCAGATACGCAGTATTTT. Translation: CASSLASGSADTQYF.

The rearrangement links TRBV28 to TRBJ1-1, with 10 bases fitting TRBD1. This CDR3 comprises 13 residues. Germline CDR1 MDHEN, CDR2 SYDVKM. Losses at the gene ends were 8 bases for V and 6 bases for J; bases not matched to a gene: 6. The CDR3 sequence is CASGGTGDAEAFF. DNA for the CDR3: TGTGCCAGCGGGGGGACAGGGGACGCTGAAGCTTTCTTT.

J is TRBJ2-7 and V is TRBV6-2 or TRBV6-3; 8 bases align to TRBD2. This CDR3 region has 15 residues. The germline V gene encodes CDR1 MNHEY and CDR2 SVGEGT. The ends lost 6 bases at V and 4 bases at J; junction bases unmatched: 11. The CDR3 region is CASRPPAGGTYEQYF. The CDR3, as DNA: TGTGCCAGCAGACCCCCGGCGGGGGGTACTTACGAGCAGTACTTC.

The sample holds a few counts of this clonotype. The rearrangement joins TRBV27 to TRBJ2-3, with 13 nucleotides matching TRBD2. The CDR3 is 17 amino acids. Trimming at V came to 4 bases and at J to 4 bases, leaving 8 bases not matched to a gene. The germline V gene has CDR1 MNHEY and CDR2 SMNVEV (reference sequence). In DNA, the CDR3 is TGTGCCAGCAGTTCAGGACTAGCGGGAGTCAGGGCAGATACGCAGTATTTT. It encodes CASSSGLAGVRADTQYF.

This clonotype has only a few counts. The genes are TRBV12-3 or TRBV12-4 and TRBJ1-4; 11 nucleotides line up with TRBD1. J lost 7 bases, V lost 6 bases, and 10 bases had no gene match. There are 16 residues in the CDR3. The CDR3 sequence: CASSATLGQGVEKLFF. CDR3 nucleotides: TGTGCCAGCAGCGCAACCCTGGGACAGGGGGTTGAAAAACTGTTTTTT.

Here the CDR3 DNA reads TGCGCCAGCAGTTGGTCAAGGGTGATCGGGGAGCTGTTTTTT. It specifies CASSWSRVIGELFF. The chain has TRBV4-3 and TRBJ2-2; no clear D gene. The CDR3 has 14 amino acids. CDR1 and CDR2 from the germline V gene are LGHNA and YSLEER. V lost 6 bases to trimming and J lost 7 bases, with 15 bases between them.

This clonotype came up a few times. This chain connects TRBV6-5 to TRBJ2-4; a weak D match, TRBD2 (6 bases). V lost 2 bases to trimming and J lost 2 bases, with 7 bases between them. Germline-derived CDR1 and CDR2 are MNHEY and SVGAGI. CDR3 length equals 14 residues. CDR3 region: CASSYAGSKNIQYF. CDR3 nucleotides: TGTGCCAGCAGTTACGCGGGGTCCAAAAACATTCAGTACTTC.

As DNA, the CDR3 is TGTGCCAGCAGATACCAGACAGGGTTGGCGACCTACGAGCAGTACTTC. Translated: CASRYQTGLATYEQYF. The rearrangement joins TRBV28 to TRBJ2-7, with TRBD1 identical over 7 bases. This CDR3 has 16 residues. CDR1 is MDHEN and CDR2 is SYDVKM in the germline V gene. Unmatched junction bases numbered 13, after V lost 6 bases and J lost 2 bases. The full variable domain, with the rest looked up from reference TRBV28 and TRBJ2-7, is DVKVTQSSRYLVKRTGEKVFLECVQDMDHENMFWYRQDPGLGLRLIYFSYDVKMKEKGDIPEGYSVSREKKERFSLILESASTNQTSMYLCASRYQTGLATYEQYFGPGTRLTVT.

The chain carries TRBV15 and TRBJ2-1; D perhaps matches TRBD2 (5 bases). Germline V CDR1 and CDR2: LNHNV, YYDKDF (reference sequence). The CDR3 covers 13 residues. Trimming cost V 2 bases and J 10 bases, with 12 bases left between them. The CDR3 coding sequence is TGTGCCACCAGCAGAAAGGTTAGCGAGGAGCAGTTCTTC. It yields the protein CATSRKVSEEQFF.

CDR3 nucleotides: TGCAGCGTTGAAATGACAGGCAGAAATGAGCAGTTCTTC. It specifies CSVEMTGRNEQFF. V gene TRBV29-1 combines with J gene TRBJ2-1; a weak D match, TRBD1 (6 bases). Trimming cost V 2 bases and J 7 bases, with 12 bases left between them. Germline V gene lookup returns CDR1 SQVTM and CDR2 ANQGSEA. The CDR3 sequence is 13 residues long.

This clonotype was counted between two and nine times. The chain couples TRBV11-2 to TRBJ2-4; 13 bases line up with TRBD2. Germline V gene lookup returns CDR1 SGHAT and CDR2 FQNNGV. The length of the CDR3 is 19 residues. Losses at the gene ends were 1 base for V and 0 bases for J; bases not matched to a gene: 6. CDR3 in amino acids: CASSLVWTSGGLAKNIQYF. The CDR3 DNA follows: TGTGCCAGCAGCTTAGTTTGGACTAGCGGGGGTCTAGCCAAAAACATTCAGTACTTC.

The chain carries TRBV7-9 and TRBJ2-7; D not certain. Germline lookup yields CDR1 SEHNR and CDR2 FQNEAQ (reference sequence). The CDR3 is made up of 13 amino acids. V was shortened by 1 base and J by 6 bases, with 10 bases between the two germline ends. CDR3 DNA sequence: TGTGCCAGCAGCTTAGGTCACGCCGGCGAGCAGTACTTC. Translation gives CASSLGHAGEQYF. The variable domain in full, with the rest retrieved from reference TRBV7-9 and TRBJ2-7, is DTGVSQNPRHKITKRGQNVTFRCDPISEHNRLYWYRQTLGQGPEFLTYFQNEAQLEKSRLLSDRFSAERPKGSFSTLEIQRTEQGDSAMYLCASSLGHAGEQYFGPGTRLTVT.

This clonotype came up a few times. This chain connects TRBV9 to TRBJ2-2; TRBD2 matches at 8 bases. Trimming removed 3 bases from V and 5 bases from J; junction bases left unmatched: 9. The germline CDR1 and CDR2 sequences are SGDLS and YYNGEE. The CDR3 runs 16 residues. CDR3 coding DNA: TGTGCCAGCAGCGCGTTGGCGGGAGGTCGAACCGGGGAGCTGTTTTTT. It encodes CASSALAGGRTGELFF.

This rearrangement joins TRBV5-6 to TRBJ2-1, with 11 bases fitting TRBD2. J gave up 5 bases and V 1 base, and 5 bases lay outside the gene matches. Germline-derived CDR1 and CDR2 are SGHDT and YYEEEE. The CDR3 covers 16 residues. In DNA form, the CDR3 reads TGTGCCAGCAGCTTGAGGGCTAGCGGGGGGAACAATGAGCAGTTCTTC. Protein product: CASSLRASGGNNEQFF.

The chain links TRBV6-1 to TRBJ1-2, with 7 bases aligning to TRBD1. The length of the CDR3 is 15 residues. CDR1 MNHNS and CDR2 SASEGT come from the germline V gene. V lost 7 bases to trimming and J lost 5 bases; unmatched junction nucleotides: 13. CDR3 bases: TGTGCCAGCACCCCAGCGGGGGAGGGACAGTATGGCTACACCTTC. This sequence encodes CASTPAGEGQYGYTF.

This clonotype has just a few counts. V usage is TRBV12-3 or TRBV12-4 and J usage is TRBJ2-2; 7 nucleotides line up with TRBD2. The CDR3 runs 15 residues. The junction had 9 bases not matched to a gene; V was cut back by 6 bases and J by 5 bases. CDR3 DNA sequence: TGTGCCAGCAGGCGGGGGACTGACCGGACCGGGGAGCTGTTTTTT. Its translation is CASRRGTDRTGELFF.

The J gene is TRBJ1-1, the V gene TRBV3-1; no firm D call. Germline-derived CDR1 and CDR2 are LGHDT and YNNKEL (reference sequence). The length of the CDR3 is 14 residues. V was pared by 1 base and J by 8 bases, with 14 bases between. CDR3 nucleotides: TGTGCCAGCAGCCAAGCGGGTGTAGGCCAAGAAGCTTTCTTT. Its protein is CASSQAGVGQEAFF.

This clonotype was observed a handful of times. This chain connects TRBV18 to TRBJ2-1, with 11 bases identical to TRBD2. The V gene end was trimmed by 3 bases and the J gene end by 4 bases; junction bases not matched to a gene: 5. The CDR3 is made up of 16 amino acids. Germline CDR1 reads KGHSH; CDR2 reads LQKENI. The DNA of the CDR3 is TGTGCCAGCTCACCGCCGGGACTAGCGGATTACAATGAGCAGTTCTTC. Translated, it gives CASSPPGLADYNEQFF.

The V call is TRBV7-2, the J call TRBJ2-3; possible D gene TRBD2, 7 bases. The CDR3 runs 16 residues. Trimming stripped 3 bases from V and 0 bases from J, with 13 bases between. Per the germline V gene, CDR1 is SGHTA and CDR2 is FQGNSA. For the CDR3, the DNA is TGTGCCAGCAGCTTCCAGGGGACTACTAGCACAGATACGCAGTATTTT. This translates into CASSFQGTTSTDTQYF.

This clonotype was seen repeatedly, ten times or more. In nucleotides, the CDR3 is TGCGCCAGCAGCAATGGACAGGGGAATCAGCCCCAGCATTTT. Amino acid sequence: CASSNGQGNQPQHF. The chain employs TRBV5-1 and TRBJ1-5; the match to TRBD1 covers 9 bases. The CDR3 is 14 residues long. V shed 4 bases, J shed 4 bases, and the junction held 3 bases outside the gene matches. Germline CDR1 is SGHRS and CDR2 is YFSETQ.

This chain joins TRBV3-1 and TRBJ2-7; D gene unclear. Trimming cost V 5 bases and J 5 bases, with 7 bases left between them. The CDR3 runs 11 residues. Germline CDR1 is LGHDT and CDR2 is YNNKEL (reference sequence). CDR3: CASSNPHEQYF. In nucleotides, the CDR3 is TGTGCCAGCAGCAACCCGCACGAGCAGTACTTC.